Listed below are T cell receptor beta chains from one sample, sequenced in a study of shared clonotypes between healthy human individuals. Some clones are missing from TCRdb's copy, which holds only in-frame ones; the method was immunoSEQ multiplex PCR. The sample lists about 2.1 million clones, 85% to 95% occurring once. Sequenced input: naive CD8+ T cells from PBMCs. These TCRs come from a man between 18 and 29 years old in good health. Some clones in this sample may be carry-over from other donors' samples. CDR3s include the opening cysteine and the closing phenylalanine or tryptophan. The order of the fields is D gene, J gene, V gene, clone size, CDR3 DNA, CDR3 protein. A D gene is named only where the DNA matches it firmly. Expanded clones are given a class, and other clones once, few, many or no size at all.

>TRBD1|TRBJ2-2|TRBV27|-
TGTGCCAGCAGTTTATCAGTGGGACAGGTACTCACCGGGGAGCTGTTTTTT
CASSLSVGQVLTGELFF
>-|TRBJ2-3|TRBV7-9|-
TGTGCCAGCAGCTTATTAGGTAGTCCCTCCGCAGATACGCAGTATTTT
CASSLLGSPSADTQYF
>TRBD2|TRBJ2-2|TRBV28|-
TGTGCCAGCACCCTCTCTCGGCTAGCGGGAGGGCCGGGCCCCGGGGAGCTGTTTTTT
CASTLSRLAGGPGPGELFF
>TRBD2|TRBJ2-7|TRBV5-6|-
TGTGCCAGCAGCTTGTCTAGCGGGACCCGCCGGTTCTACGAGCAGTACTTC
CASSLSSGTRRFYEQYF
>-|TRBJ2-1|TRBV27|-
TGTGCCAGCAGTTTCAGTGGGGCGGCGAATGAGCAGTTCTTC
CASSFSGAANEQFF
>-|TRBJ2-1|TRBV29-1|once
TGCAGCGTCCAATTGAGCTCCTACAATGAGCAGTTCTTC
CSVQLSSYNEQFF
>-|TRBJ1-1|TRBV16|few
TGTGCCAGCAGCCAAATCTACACTGAAGCTTTCTTT
CASSQIYTEAFF
>-|TRBJ2-7|TRBV14|-
TGTGCCAGCAGCCAAGCTTTCCAGGGGAAGTGGTACGAGCAGTACTTC
CASSQAFQGKWYEQYF
>-|TRBJ2-7|TRBV28|-
TGTGCCAGCAAATCCCAGGGACCCTACGAGCAGTACTTC
CASKSQGPYEQYF
>-|TRBJ1-2|TRBV28|once
TGTGCCAGTTCGGGGGTTAACTATGGCTACACCTTC
CASSGVNYGYTF
>-|TRBJ1-2|TRBV4-3|-
TGCGCCAGCAGCCAAGAGGCAGGCCAAACTAACTATGGCTACACCTTC
CASSQEAGQTNYGYTF
>-|TRBJ1-1|TRBV4-1|-
TGCGCCAGCAGCCAGATTCCGAATGAAGCTTTCTTT
CASSQIPNEAFF